These 29 T cell receptor beta chains were sequenced from one sample in a study of T cell responses to AZD1222 COVID-19 vaccine. TCRdb's table, derived via immunoSEQ multiplex PCR, lists solely in-frame clones and lacks some. The sample contains some 110,000 clones, roughly 87% of which appear only once. The sequencing here drew on peripheral blood, taken on day 0 of AZD1222 vaccination. These receptors originate from an adult in good health.

Only a few counts were recorded for this clone. This chain links TRBV19 with TRBJ1-2; D remains unclear. The CDR3 is made up of 11 amino acids. V was shortened by 7 bases and J by 2 bases, with 5 bases between the two germline ends. Germline CDR1 reads LNHDA; CDR2 reads SQIVND (reference sequence). DNA for the CDR3: TGTGCCAGTATGAGGAACTATGGCTACACCTTC. Its protein product is CASMRNYGYTF.

This clone was detected only a few times. The chain links TRBV3-1 (or the pseudogene TRBV3-2) to TRBJ2-2; D is uncertain. V was trimmed by 6 bases and J by 6 bases, leaving 11 bases between them. The CDR3 contains 13 residues. Germline CDR1 LGHDT, CDR2 YNNKEL (reference sequence). The CDR3 bases are TGTGCCAGCAGTCTTAGTTGGGCCGGGGAGCTGTTTTTT. Translation gives CASSLSWAGELFF.

This clone was observed a few times. The rearrangement links TRBV7-9 to TRBJ1-4, with D tentatively TRBD1 (6 bases). The V and J ends lost 9 bases and 8 bases respectively, with 19 bases between them. Germline CDR1 SEHNR, CDR2 FQNEAQ (reference sequence). This CDR3 comprises 14 residues. The CDR3 nucleotides are TGTGCCAGTACCCCGGACAGTTTTAAGGAAAAACTGTTTTTT. Amino acids: CASTPDSFKEKLFF.

The rearrangement uses TRBV5-1 and TRBJ1-6, with D unclear. CDR3 size: 14 residues. V was shortened by 0 bases and J by 9 bases, with 10 bases between the two germline ends. Per germline, CDR1 SGHRS and CDR2 YFSETQ. The CDR3 sequence is CASSLAGDGSPLHF. The CDR3 DNA reads as TGCGCCAGCAGCTTGGCCGGAGACGGTTCACCCCTCCACTTT.

CDR3 sequence reads: CASSSAGTYEQYF. The CDR3 DNA sequence: TGTGCCAGCAGTTCTGCGGGGACCTACGAGCAGTACTTC. The chain combines TRBV27 with TRBJ2-7, with D possibly being TRBD2 (6 bases). The CDR3 is made up of 13 amino acids. Germline CDR1 and CDR2: MNHEY and SMNVEV (reference sequence). V was pared by 4 bases and J by 2 bases, with 9 bases between.

The V gene is TRBV5-8, the J gene TRBJ1-5; TRBD1 is a possible D gene (6 bases). Germline CDR1 reads SGHTS; CDR2 reads YDEGEE. The CDR3 runs 14 residues. Trimming removed 1 base at V and 5 bases at J, with 10 bases between. DNA of the CDR3: TGTGCCAGCAGCTTGTATGGGGGCCATCAGCCCCAGCATTTT. Residues: CASSLYGGHQPQHF.

The chain recombines TRBV11-2 with TRBJ2-5, with D hard to call. Germline V lookup: CDR1 SGHAT, CDR2 FQNNGV. Deletions cut 1 base from V and 2 bases from J, with 11 bases between. This CDR3 spans 15 amino acids. The CDR3 protein is CASSLAVVGQETQYF. CDR3 bases: TGTGCCAGCAGCTTAGCGGTAGTGGGACAAGAGACCCAGTACTTC.

V and J are TRBV14 and TRBJ2-7; 7 bases are a match to TRBD1. CDR3 length equals 13 residues. V gave up 0 bases and J gave up 6 bases; unmatched junction bases: 2. Per the germline V gene, CDR1 is SGHDN and CDR2 is FVKESK. CDR3 sequence (DNA): TGTGCCAGCAGCCAAGATTCAGGGGGCGAGCAGTACTTC. This codes for CASSQDSGGEQYF.

The CDR3 protein is CASGLAPPRAQYSNQPQHF. In DNA, the CDR3 is TGTGCTAGTGGTTTGGCCCCTCCTCGGGCACAGTATAGCAATCAGCCCCAGCATTTT. The rearrangement links TRBV12-5 to TRBJ1-5; D remains ambiguous. V dropped 1 base and J dropped 0 bases, with 19 bases sitting between them. This CDR3 region has 19 residues. Germline lookup yields CDR1 LGHNT and CDR2 FRNRAP.

J is TRBJ2-2 and V is TRBV10-2; the match to TRBD2 covers 8 bases. Trimming removed 7 bases from V and 1 base from J; junction bases left unmatched: 2. This CDR3 is built from 14 residues. Germline V CDR1 and CDR2: WSHSY, SAAADI. CDR3 residues: CASIAGKNTGELFF. The CDR3 DNA reads as TGCGCCAGCATAGCGGGAAAGAACACCGGGGAGCTGTTTTTT.

This clone was seen once. In nucleotides, the CDR3 is TGTGCTAGTGGTTTGCGCAAGGGGATTAGCACAGATACGCAGTATTTT. Protein: CASGLRKGISTDTQYF. The chain has TRBV12-5 and TRBJ2-3, with a possible D match to TRBD1 (5 bases). The CDR3 consists of 16 residues. V lost 2 bases and J lost 0, with 12 bases in between. CDR1 LGHNT and CDR2 FRNRAP come from the germline V gene.

The chain has TRBV6-2 or TRBV6-3 and TRBJ1-6; no definite D call. This CDR3 is built from 17 residues. V was pared by 0 bases and J by 0 bases, with 9 bases between. From germline, CDR1 is MNHEY and CDR2 SVGEGT. The CDR3 loop reads CASSYSGWSSYNSPLHF. CDR3 bases: TGTGCCAGCAGTTACTCCGGGTGGAGCTCCTATAATTCACCCCTCCACTTT.

This clone occurred a few times. This chain uses TRBV9 with TRBJ2-3; D call uncertain. There are 15 residues in the CDR3. Between the trimmed V and J ends, which lost 2 bases and 0 bases, there was a span of 10 bases. CDR1 SGDLS and CDR2 YYNGEE come from the germline V gene. DNA for the CDR3: TGTGCCAGCAGCGTGGTCACAGCCAGCACAGATACGCAGTATTTT. Translating it yields CASSVVTASTDTQYF.

This chain links TRBV12-5 with TRBJ2-5, with D perhaps TRBD1 or TRBD2 (5 bases each). V lost 1 base and J 5 bases, leaving 14 bases between the germline ends. The CDR3 consists of 15 residues. The germline gives CDR1 LGHNT, CDR2 FRNRAP. The CDR3 here is CASGLGGLIGETQYF. The CDR3 DNA reads TGTGCTAGTGGTTTGGGGGGGTTAATCGGGGAGACCCAGTACTTC.

CDR3: CASSPMVGGTNEKLFF. The CDR3 DNA sequence: TGTGCCAGCTCACCCATGGTTGGCGGAACTAATGAAAAACTGTTTTTT. This chain connects TRBV18 to TRBJ1-4; D is ambiguous. CDR1 KGHSH and CDR2 LQKENI come from the germline V gene. This CDR3 contains 16 residues. The V and J ends lost 3 bases and 1 base respectively, with 12 bases between them.

The chain has TRBV5-6 and TRBJ1-1; D remains ambiguous. The germline V gene has CDR1 SGHDT and CDR2 YYEEEE. The CDR3 is 14 amino acids. V lost 4 bases and J lost 9, with 19 bases in between. In nucleotides, the CDR3 is TGTGCCAGCAGCCCTGACGGACTGATCGGGCAAGCTTTCTTT. It specifies CASSPDGLIGQAFF.

The V and J genes are TRBV5-6 and TRBJ1-1, with a weak D call TRBD1 (5 bases). Germline loops: CDR1 SGHDT, CDR2 YYEEEE. This CDR3 has 14 residues. Trimming removed 0 bases at V and 4 bases at J, with 10 bases between. Here the CDR3 DNA reads TGTGCCAGCAGCTTGGCTGTGGGGGGCACTGAAGCTTTCTTT. Translation: CASSLAVGGTEAFF. Full variable domain (rest looked up from reference TRBV5-6 and TRBJ1-1): DAGVTQSPTHLIKTRGQQVTLRCSPKSGHDTVSWYQQALGQGPQFIFQYYEEEERQRGNFPDRFSGHQFPNYSSELNVNALLLGDSALYLCASSLAVGGTEAFFGQGTRLTVV.

The chain has TRBV11-2 and TRBJ2-1, with D possibly TRBD2 on 6 matching bases. Germline CDR1 is SGHAT and CDR2 is FQNNGV. This CDR3 has 15 residues. The ends were cut back, 5 bases at V and 0 bases at J, with 11 bases in the middle. The CDR3 DNA follows: TGTGCCAGCAGCCTAGCGTGGAGCTCCTACAATGAGCAGTTCTTC. Its translation: CASSLAWSSYNEQFF. The full variable domain, its missing parts supplied by reference TRBV11-2 and TRBJ2-1, is EAGVAQSPRYKIIEKRQSVAFWCNPISGHATLYWYQQILGQGPKLLIQFQNNGVVDDSQLPKDRFSAERLKGVDSTLKIQPAKLEDSAVYLCASSLAWSSYNEQFFGPGTRLTVL.

This clone was observed a few times. V gene TRBV3-1 (or the pseudogene TRBV3-2) combines with J gene TRBJ1-2, with D possibly TRBD1 on 6 matching bases. CDR3 length: 15 amino acids. Germline assignment: CDR1 LGHDT and CDR2 YNNKEL (reference sequence). V lost 2 bases and J 6 bases, leaving 16 bases between the germline ends. DNA for the CDR3: TGTGCCAGCAGCCAATACCCACAGGGAGGTAATGGCTACACCTTC. The encoded protein is CASSQYPQGGNGYTF.

The chain combines TRBV4-3 with TRBJ1-6; D is possibly TRBD1 (6 bases). The V gene lost 0 bases and the J gene lost 3 bases, with 9 bases spanning the gap. Germline loops: CDR1 LGHNA, CDR2 YSLEER. The CDR3 consists of 16 residues. CDR3 amino acids: CASSQEQGLYNSPLHF. As DNA, the CDR3 is TGCGCCAGCAGCCAAGAGCAGGGGCTCTATAATTCACCCCTCCACTTT.

The chain recombines TRBV6-5 with TRBJ2-5; perhaps D is TRBD1 or TRBD2 (5 bases each). The V end was cut by 1 base, the J end by 5 bases, with 17 bases between. CDR3 length equals 16 residues. Germline V gene data show CDR1 as MNHEY and CDR2 as SVGAGI. CDR3 sequence reads: CASSYFRGASGETQYF. As DNA, the CDR3 is TGTGCCAGCAGTTACTTCAGAGGGGCATCGGGGGAGACCCAGTACTTC.

This clone was detected only once. The V gene is TRBV5-5, the J gene TRBJ1-2; D remains unclear. In germline, CDR1 is SGHKS, CDR2 YYEKEE (reference sequence). This CDR3 has 14 amino acids. Trimming pared 0 bases from V and 4 bases from J, leaving 10 bases between. CDR3 bases: TGTGCCAGCAGCTTGGAGCCAGGTCCCTATGGCTACACCTTC. It yields the protein CASSLEPGPYGYTF.

The genes are TRBV19 and TRBJ1-1; D gene ambiguous. The CDR3 sequence is 13 residues long. Per germline, CDR1 LNHDA and CDR2 SQIVND (reference sequence). V gave up 1 base and J gave up 6 bases, with 9 bases separating them. Written as DNA, the CDR3 is TGTGCCAGTAGTATAGCCGATGGGTCTGAAGCTTTCTTT. It encodes CASSIADGSEAFF.

The V gene is TRBV4-2, the J gene TRBJ1-1; maybe TRBD1 (5 bases). The CDR3 covers 13 residues. Germline lookup yields CDR1 LGHNA and CDR2 YNFKEQ. The V and J ends lost 1 base and 10 bases respectively, with 13 bases between them. As DNA, the CDR3 is TGTGCCAGCAGCCAAGTTGGGCGCGGGGGAGCTTTCTTT. Translation gives CASSQVGRGGAFF.

V is TRBV28 and J is TRBJ1-2; 7 nucleotides align to TRBD1. Trimming removed 6 bases from V and 8 bases from J; junction bases left unmatched: 9. Germline lookup yields CDR1 MDHEN and CDR2 SYDVKM. The CDR3 contains 13 residues. The CDR3 region has the DNA TGTGCCAGCAGCCTACAGGGGAAAAGGGGCTACACCTTC. Protein product: CASSLQGKRGYTF.

This clone was seen once. The V gene is TRBV29-1, the J gene TRBJ1-1; no clear D. V lost 7 bases, J lost 4 bases, and 13 bases lay in between. CDR3 length equals 12 residues. Germline assignment: CDR1 SQVTM and CDR2 ANQGSEA. The CDR3 loop reads CSAGNPGTEAFF. CDR3 bases: TGCAGCGCGGGGAACCCGGGCACTGAAGCTTTCTTT.

The V call is TRBV15, the J call TRBJ1-2; perhaps TRBD1 as D (5 bases). Germline V CDR1 and CDR2: LNHNV, YYDKDF (reference sequence). The V and J ends lost 1 base and 2 bases respectively, with 11 bases between them. This CDR3 is 15 amino acids long. Here the CDR3 DNA reads TGTGCCACCAGCAGAGTAGTAGAGGGGAACTATGGCTACACCTTC. This encodes CATSRVVEGNYGYTF.

The rearrangement uses TRBV7-2 and TRBJ1-1; unclear D gene. The ends were cut back, 3 bases at V and 8 bases at J, with 7 bases in the middle. The length of the CDR3 is 11 residues. CDR1 is SGHTA and CDR2 is FQGNSA in the germline V gene. CDR3 sequence (DNA): TGTGCCAGCAGCTTTATACGGGAAGCTTTCTTT. Translating it yields CASSFIREAFF.

The chain combines TRBV11-2 with TRBJ2-5; TRBD2 aligns across 8 bases. CDR1 and CDR2 from the germline V gene are SGHAT and FQNNGV. J was trimmed by 5 bases and V by 7 bases; bases with no gene match: 15. This CDR3 has 16 residues. The DNA for the CDR3 is TGTGCCAGCACCAGGGGTAGCGGGGCGAACCGGGAGACCCAGTACTTC. Protein product: CASTRGSGANRETQYF.